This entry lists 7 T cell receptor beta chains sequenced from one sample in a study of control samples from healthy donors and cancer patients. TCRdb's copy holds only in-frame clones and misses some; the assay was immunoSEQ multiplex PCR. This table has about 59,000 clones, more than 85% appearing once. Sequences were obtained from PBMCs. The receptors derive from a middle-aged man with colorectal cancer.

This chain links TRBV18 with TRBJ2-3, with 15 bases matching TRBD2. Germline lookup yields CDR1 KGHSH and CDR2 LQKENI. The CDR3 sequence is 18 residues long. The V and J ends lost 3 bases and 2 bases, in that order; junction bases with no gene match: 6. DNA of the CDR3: TGTGCCAGCTCACCCGGGACTAGCGGGGGGACATCCACAGATACGCAGTATTTT. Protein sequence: CASSPGTSGGTSTDTQYF.

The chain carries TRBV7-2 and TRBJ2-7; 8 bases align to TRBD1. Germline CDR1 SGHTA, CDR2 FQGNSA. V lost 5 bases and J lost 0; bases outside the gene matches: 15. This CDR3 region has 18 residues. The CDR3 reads CASSRDTSDRASSYEQYF. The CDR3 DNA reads TGTGCCAGCAGCCGGGATACCTCGGACAGGGCTAGCTCCTACGAGCAGTACTTC.

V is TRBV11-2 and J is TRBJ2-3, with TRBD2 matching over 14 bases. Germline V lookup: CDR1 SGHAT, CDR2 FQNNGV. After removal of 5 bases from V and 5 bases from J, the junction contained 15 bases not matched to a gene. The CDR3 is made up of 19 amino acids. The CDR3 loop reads CASSLGTGGLAGGGDTQYF. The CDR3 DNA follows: TGTGCCAGCAGCCTAGGCACGGGCGGACTAGCGGGGGGTGGAGATACGCAGTATTTT.

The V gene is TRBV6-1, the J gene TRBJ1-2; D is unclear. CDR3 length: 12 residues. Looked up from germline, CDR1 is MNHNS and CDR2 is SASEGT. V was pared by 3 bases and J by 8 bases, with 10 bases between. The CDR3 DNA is TGTGCCAGCAGTGATAGGATGGGCGGCTACACCTTC. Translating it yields CASSDRMGGYTF.

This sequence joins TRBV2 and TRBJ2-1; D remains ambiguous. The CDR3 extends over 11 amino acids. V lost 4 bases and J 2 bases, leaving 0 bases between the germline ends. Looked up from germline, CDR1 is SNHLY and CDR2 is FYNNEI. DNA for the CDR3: TGTGCCAGCAGTGCCTACAATGAGCAGTTCTTC. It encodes CASSAYNEQFF.

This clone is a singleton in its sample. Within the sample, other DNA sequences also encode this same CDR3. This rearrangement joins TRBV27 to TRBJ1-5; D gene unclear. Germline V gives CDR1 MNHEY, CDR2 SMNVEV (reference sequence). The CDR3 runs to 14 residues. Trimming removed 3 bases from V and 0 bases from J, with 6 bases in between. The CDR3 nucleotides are TGTGCCAGCAGTTTGAGGTATAGCAATCAGCCCCAGCATTTT. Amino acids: CASSLRYSNQPQHF.

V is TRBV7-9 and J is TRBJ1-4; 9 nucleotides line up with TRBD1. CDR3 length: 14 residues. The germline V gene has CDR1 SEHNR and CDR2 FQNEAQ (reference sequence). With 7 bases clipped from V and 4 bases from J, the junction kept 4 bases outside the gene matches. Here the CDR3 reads CASTQTGGNEKLFF. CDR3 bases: TGTGCCAGCACCCAGACAGGGGGTAATGAAAAACTGTTTTTT.